Listed below are T cell receptor beta chains from one sample, sequenced in a study of regulatory T cells in long-lasting Graves disease. TCRdb re-analysed the multiplex PCR reads in MiXCR, keeping a single row per CDR3 protein. The sample includes about 400,000 distinct CDR3 sequences, about 20% of them seen just once. Sequences were derived from peripheral blood mononuclear cells (PBMCs), sampled when the disease was refractory, from a patient treated with antithyroid drugs. These receptor sequences come from a female donor with Graves disease. CDR3s include the opening cysteine and the closing phenylalanine or tryptophan. Fields, in order: V gene, J gene, CDR3 protein.

>TRBV7-9|TRBJ2-7
CASSHDREGSYEQYF
>TRBV10-2|TRBJ1-1
CASSVNGLNTEAFF
>TRBV30|TRBJ2-7
CAWSQGLAGVDEQYF
>TRBV27|TRBJ2-7
CASSFAGNYEQYF
>TRBV3-1|TRBJ2-5
CTSSPARQTQYF
>TRBV9|TRBJ2-7
CASSVDGTGGAYEQYF
>TRBV11-2|TRBJ1-1
CASSLMMNTEAFF
>TRBV9|TRBJ1-3
CASSVGPDSGNTIYF
>TRBV27|TRBJ2-7
CASGWTVVGQGQEQYF
>TRBV6-9|TRBJ2-7
CASSYSQRTGHREQYF
>TRBV7-2|TRBJ1-5
CASSLRESPNQPQHF
>TRBV11-2|TRBJ1-1
CASSSPVGLGTEAFF
>TRBV12-3/TRBV12-4|TRBJ2-1
CASSSPLAGPTYNEQFF
>TRBV7-2|TRBJ1-5
CASSLGPGQQWPQHF